These T cell receptor beta chains were read from a single sample in a study of T-cell memory formation after mild COVID-19. TCRdb passed the 5' RACE reads through MiXCR, listing each CDR3 protein once. The sample shows 300,000 to 400,000 distinct CDR3 sequences, under 15% of them seen only once. Sequencing was done on a sample of PBMCs or a T cell subset sorted from them (not recorded which). All receptors derive from a man aged 18 to 29 who had mild COVID-19 (a few samples of this study predate the infection). Cell type and time point are not known. Each CDR3 is given without its conserved first and last residue.

v_gene,j_gene,CDR3aa
TRBV5-5,TRBJ1-1,ASSASSRPEAF
TRBV6-5,TRBJ1-2,ASSYEAGGYYGYT
TRBV10-3,TRBJ1-5,AISLTGDSNQPQH
TRBV6-5,TRBJ1-4,ACGQPTTNEKLF
TRBV6-2/TRBV6-3,TRBJ2-5,ASLGKETQY
TRBV5-1,TRBJ2-1,ASSGRTSEGNEQF
TRBV7-2,TRBJ2-1,ASSLPPGSSYNEQF
TRBV29-1,TRBJ2-2,SVWWGELF
TRBV12-3/TRBV12-4,TRBJ2-2,ASRLGGPPSGELF
TRBV6-6,TRBJ2-7,ASRLTGRYEQY
TRBV12-3/TRBV12-4,TRBJ2-2,ASTHTGTSTPGSCF
TRBV11-2,TRBJ1-1,ASSLNFGARRANTEAF
TRBV4-1,TRBJ2-1,ASSHKTGYEQF
TRBV19,TRBJ1-2,ASSRGGHPTRGYT
TRBV11-2,TRBJ2-1,ASSLYRGVNEQF
TRBV4-3,TRBJ1-6,ASSQGRSGSEGNSPLH
TRBV29-1,TRBJ2-3,SVGDYSIRADTQY
TRBV11-2,TRBJ1-3,ASSLVRSGAGNTIY
TRBV7-2,TRBJ2-2,ASSLDRPGVTGELF
TRBV7-9,TRBJ2-2,ATGPQGTGELF